Presented here are 3 T cell receptor beta chains from one specimen sequenced in a study of T cell changes during pregnancy in multiple sclerosis. Generated by immunoSEQ multiplex PCR, the TCRdb table keeps only in-frame clones and is missing some. Here the sample spans about 110,000 clones, more than 85% being singletons. Sequenced here: peripheral blood, sampled after pregnancy. Receptors were obtained from a female donor with multiple sclerosis, enrolled in a pregnancy study.

V gene TRBV27 combines with J gene TRBJ1-2; 11 nucleotides align to TRBD1. This CDR3 contains 14 residues. V was pared by 0 bases and J by 7 bases, with 1 base of the junction left unmatched. CDR1 is MNHEY, CDR2 SMNVEV, per germline (reference sequence). CDR3 sequence reads: CASSLSGQGVGYTF. CDR3 nucleotide sequence: TGTGCCAGCAGTTTATCGGGACAGGGGGTTGGCTACACCTTC.

The chain joins TRBV6-1 to TRBJ1-3, with TRBD1 as a possible D gene (6 bases). The germline V gene encodes CDR1 MNHNS and CDR2 SASEGT. CDR3 length: 14 amino acids. Trimming pared 6 bases from V and 0 bases from J, leaving 9 bases between. The CDR3 DNA sequence: TGTGCCAGCAGGGACAGAGTCTCTGGAAACACCATATATTTT. Encoded protein: CASRDRVSGNTIYF.

This rearrangement joins TRBV7-2 to TRBJ1-6, with TRBD1 as a possible D gene (6 bases). Germline V CDR1 and CDR2: SGHTA, FQGNSA. The CDR3 has 16 amino acids. Trimming cost V 4 bases and J 10 bases, with 20 bases left between them. DNA for the CDR3: TGTGCCAGCAGCTCTAACCCGGCAGGGGAGGGCTCACCCCTCCACTTT. Protein product: CASSSNPAGEGSPLHF.